This record concerns one T cell receptor (beta chain) sequence. Its antigen remains unknown. This entry is derived from a study of blood T cells in healthy people across ages. Study-level results: Unsorted PBMC input precluded a conclusive naive versus antigen-experienced comparison. TCR beta diversity was tightly associated with the proportion of naive T cells.

A J-beta primer mix and a sample-barcoded 5' primer were used in a second PCR of about 7 to 11 cycles. TCRdb redid the calling of the 5' RACE reads with MiXCR, one entry per CDR3 protein. The sample contains some 730,000 distinct CDR3 sequences, over 20% of which appear only once. The germline V gene has CDR1 SGHNT and CDR2 YYREEE (reference sequence). V was pared by 3 bases and J by 4 bases, with 8 bases of the junction left unmatched. The length of the CDR3 is 16 residues. Sequencing was performed on blood. The chain carries TRBV5-4 and TRBJ2-2, with 8 bases identical to TRBD2. This TCR was recovered from a man in his 70s in good health. The CDR3 DNA reads as TGTGCCAGCAGCTCGGGACTAGGTTATCCCACCGGGGAGCTGTTTTTT. It is translated as CASSSGLGYPTGELFF. The whole variable domain, remainder taken from reference TRBV5-4 and TRBJ2-2, is ETGVTQSPTHLIKTRGQQVTLRCSSQSGHNTVSWYQQALGQGPQFIFQYYREEENGRGNFPPRFSGLQFPNYSSELNVNALELDDSALYLCASSSGLGYPTGELFFGEGSRLTVL.